What follows are 10 T cell receptor beta chains derived from one specimen sequenced in a study of identical twins. TCRdb redid the calling of the 5' RACE reads with MiXCR, one entry per CDR3 protein. Of more than 400,000 distinct CDR3 sequences listed, over 12% were seen once; the top ten hold 0.44%. In addition, the sample was reused for a study of yellow fever vaccine responses in identical twins.

The sequencing sample was made of CD4+ T cells sorted from blood. The source of these receptors is a woman aged 18-29 years in good health.

V is TRBV28 and J is TRBJ2-5, with 7 bases lining up with TRBD1. The CDR3 spans 14 residues. CDR1 MDHEN and CDR2 SYDVKM come from the germline V gene. J lost 2 bases, V lost 4 bases, and 4 bases had no gene match. As DNA, the CDR3 is TGTGCCAGCAGTTCGGGGACAGAGCAAGAGACCCAGTACTTC. Its translation is CASSSGTEQETQYF.

V usage is TRBV2 and J usage is TRBJ2-1; D unclear. CDR3 length equals 15 residues. Trimming removed 8 bases at V and 7 bases at J, with 21 bases between. CDR1 and CDR2 (germline): SNHLY, FYNNEI. The CDR3 DNA sequence: TGTGCCAGCCTGGCTTTAGGGATGCCGAGGAATGAGCAGTTCTTC. It translates to CASLALGMPRNEQFF.

This clonotype was counted only a few times. V gene TRBV5-1 combines with J gene TRBJ2-1; TRBD2 is a possible D gene (6 bases). V was clipped by 3 bases and J by 10 bases, with 11 bases between them. The CDR3 spans 12 residues. The V gene's germline CDR1 is SGHRS and CDR2 YFSETQ. Here the CDR3 reads CASSWAGIEQFF. The CDR3 nucleotides read TGCGCCAGCAGCTGGGCGGGGATCGAGCAGTTCTTC.

This clonotype was recorded a few times. This chain links TRBV20-1 with TRBJ2-1; no definite D call. Germline values: CDR1 DFQATT, CDR2 SNEGSKA (reference sequence). V was shortened by 1 base and J by 3 bases, with 4 bases between the two germline ends. CDR3 length equals 12 residues. The CDR3 sequence is CSARGHYNEQFF. CDR3 DNA: TGCAGTGCTAGAGGACACTACAATGAGCAGTTCTTC.

V gene TRBV5-1 combines with J gene TRBJ2-2; 8 bases match TRBD1. Trimming removed 4 bases from V and 5 bases from J; junction bases left unmatched: 13. In germline, CDR1 is SGHRS, CDR2 YFSETQ. CDR3 length: 17 residues. CDR3 bases: TGCGCCAGCAGCCTAGGACAGGGCGGGCCTCGAACCGGGGAGCTGTTTTTT. This sequence encodes CASSLGQGGPRTGELFF.

This clonotype was counted only a few times. The chain couples TRBV20-1 to TRBJ2-2, with D possibly being TRBD2 (6 bases). Germline V gives CDR1 DFQATT, CDR2 SNEGSKA (reference sequence). Trimming cost V 6 bases and J 3 bases, with 17 bases left between them. This CDR3 region has 15 residues. CDR3 DNA sequence: TGCAGTGCCAAGAAATGGGAGGCGGACACCGGGGAGCTGTTTTTT. Translated, it gives CSAKKWEADTGELFF.

The chain recombines TRBV5-1 with TRBJ2-5; a weak D match, TRBD2 (6 bases). Germline-derived CDR1 and CDR2 are SGHRS and YFSETQ. Trimming pared 9 bases from V and 9 bases from J, leaving 30 bases between. The CDR3 totals 16 residues. This CDR3 reads CATKEVGGAHPLAQYF. The CDR3 DNA reads TGCGCCACCAAGGAAGTGGGAGGCGCACATCCCTTGGCCCAGTACTTC.

This clonotype was picked up one time. This rearrangement joins TRBV2 to TRBJ1-5; TRBD1 agrees at 7 bases. Germline assignment: CDR1 SNHLY and CDR2 FYNNEI. This CDR3 contains 14 residues. V shed 10 bases, J shed 0 bases, and the junction held 6 bases outside the gene matches. CDR3 nucleotide sequence: TGTGCCACTCAGGGGGGGAATAGCAATCAGCCCCAGCATTTT. Residues: CATQGGNSNQPQHF. The complete variable domain, with remaining parts taken from reference TRBV2 and TRBJ1-5, reads EPEVTQTPSHQVTQMGQEVILRCVPISNHLYFYWYRQILGQKVEFLVSFYNNEISEKSEIFDDQFSVERPDGSNFTLKIRSTKLEDSAMYFCATQGGNSNQPQHFGDGTRLSIL.

The chain recombines TRBV7-3 with TRBJ2-6, with a possible D match to TRBD1 (5 bases). The germline gives CDR1 SGHTA, CDR2 FQGTGA. With 2 bases removed from V and 0 bases from J, the gap between germline ends came to 14 bases. CDR3 length: 18 amino acids. The CDR3 spells CASSLQGISHSGANVLTF. Written as DNA, the CDR3 is TGTGCCAGCAGCTTACAGGGAATTAGCCACTCTGGGGCCAACGTCCTGACTTTC.

The V gene is TRBV10-3, the J gene TRBJ2-2; the match to TRBD2 covers 15 bases. J gave up 0 bases and V 10 bases, and 9 bases lay outside the gene matches. Germline V gene sequence: CDR1 ENHRY, CDR2 SYGVKD. CDR3 length: 18 residues. The CDR3 sequence is CATDSGLAGGPNTGELFF. The CDR3 nucleotides read TGTGCCACCGACTCGGGACTAGCGGGGGGCCCGAACACCGGGGAGCTGTTTTTT.